One TCR beta chain is described in this entry. Its specificity is unknown. A multiplex PCR was run with 60 Vbeta primers and 13 Jbeta primers. TCRdb's table, derived via immunoSEQ multiplex PCR, lists solely in-frame clones and lacks some. Of roughly 100,000 clones in the sample, roughly a tenth are singletons; the top ten hold 5.5% to 7.5%. The data originate from a study of cytomegalovirus exposure and HLA in healthy donors. The study, taken as a whole, reports: Fewer N-insertions (relative to the approximately 670-donor mean) were reportedly seen in an Asian-associated ancestry cluster in a later analysis. Analyses of presence/absence relied on an assumption of roughly uniform sequencing depth across donors. It was reportedly the case that the classifier diagnosed cytomegalovirus status with high specificity and sensitivity.

Sequenced input: PBMCs. The sequence derives from a man between 35 and 55 years old in good health and CMV-seropositive.

The DNA for the CDR3 is TGCAGCGTTGATCGGGTCTCGGGGGAGCTGTTTTTT. Its translation is CSVDRVSGELFF. The chain couples TRBV29-1 to TRBJ2-2; D gene unclear. CDR3 length equals 12 residues. CDR1 is SQVTM, CDR2 ANQGSEA, per germline. V dropped 3 bases and J dropped 8 bases, with 10 bases sitting between them.